This TCR beta chain was identified during a study of cytomegalovirus exposure and HLA in healthy donors. V gave up 2 bases and J gave up 7 bases, with 11 bases separating them. CDR3 length: 13 residues. In germline, CDR1 is SGHTA, CDR2 FQGNSA. About this clone: The antigen remains undetermined.

Study-level findings and limits: With high specificity and sensitivity, the classifier reportedly diagnosed cytomegalovirus status.

Separation from the approximately 720-subject first cohort characterized the roughly 130-subject validation cohort, to which the donors belonged. Assay used: immunoSEQ multiplex PCR; TCRdb lists only in-frame clones, some missing. Seen here are 150,000 to 160,000 clones, 86% observed once, and the top ten hold approximately 2%. This chain links TRBV7-2 with TRBJ1-1; D not resolved. Specimen: PBMCs. The source of this sequence is a human donor in good health. The CDR3 loop is CASSLRRADEAFF. The CDR3 DNA sequence: TGTGCCAGCAGCTTAAGGAGGGCTGATGAAGCTTTCTTT.